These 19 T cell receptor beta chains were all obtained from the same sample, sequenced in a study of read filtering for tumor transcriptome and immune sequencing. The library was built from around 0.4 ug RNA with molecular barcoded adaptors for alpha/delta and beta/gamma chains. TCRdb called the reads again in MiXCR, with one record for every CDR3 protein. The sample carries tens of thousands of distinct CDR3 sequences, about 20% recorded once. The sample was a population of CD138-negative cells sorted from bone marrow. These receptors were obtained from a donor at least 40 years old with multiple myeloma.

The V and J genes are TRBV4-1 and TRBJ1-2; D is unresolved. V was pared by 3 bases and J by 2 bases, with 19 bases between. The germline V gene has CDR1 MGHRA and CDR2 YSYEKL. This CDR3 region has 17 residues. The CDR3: CASSHRSVGKRNYGYTF. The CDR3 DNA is TGCGCCAGCAGCCACCGGTCGGTAGGGAAGAGGAACTATGGCTACACCTTC.

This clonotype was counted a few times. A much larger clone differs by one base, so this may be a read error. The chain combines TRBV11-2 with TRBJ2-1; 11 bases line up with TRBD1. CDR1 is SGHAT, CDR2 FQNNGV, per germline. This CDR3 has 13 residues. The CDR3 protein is CASSWDRGYERFF. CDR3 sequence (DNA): TGTGCCAGCAGCTGGGACAGGGGGTATGAGCGGTTCTTC.

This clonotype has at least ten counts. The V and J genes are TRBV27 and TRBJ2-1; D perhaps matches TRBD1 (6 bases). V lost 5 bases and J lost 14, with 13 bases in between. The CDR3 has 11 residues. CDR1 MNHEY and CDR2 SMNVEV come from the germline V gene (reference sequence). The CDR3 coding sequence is TGTGCCAGCAGTCTAAGGGGGAAGGAGTTCTTC. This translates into CASSLRGKEFF.

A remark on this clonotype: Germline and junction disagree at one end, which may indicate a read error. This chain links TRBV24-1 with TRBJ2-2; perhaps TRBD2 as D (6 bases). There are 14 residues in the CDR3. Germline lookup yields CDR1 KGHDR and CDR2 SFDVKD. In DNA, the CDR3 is TGTGCCACCAGGGCCTCAACGGGAGCCGGGGAGCTGTCTTTT. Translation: CATRASTGAGELSF.

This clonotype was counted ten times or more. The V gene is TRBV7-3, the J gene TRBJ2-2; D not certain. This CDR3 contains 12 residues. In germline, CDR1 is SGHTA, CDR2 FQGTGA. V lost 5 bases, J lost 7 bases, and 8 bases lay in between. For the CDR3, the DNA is TGTGCCAGCAGCCCGGGTTTCGGGGAGCTGTTTTTT. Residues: CASSPGFGELFF.

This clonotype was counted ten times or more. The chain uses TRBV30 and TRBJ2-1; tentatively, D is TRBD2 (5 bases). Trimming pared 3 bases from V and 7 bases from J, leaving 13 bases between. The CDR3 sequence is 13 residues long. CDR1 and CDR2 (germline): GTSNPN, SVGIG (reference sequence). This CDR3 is CAWSGNDENEQFF. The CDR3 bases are TGTGCCTGGAGCGGGAATGATGAGAATGAGCAGTTCTTC.

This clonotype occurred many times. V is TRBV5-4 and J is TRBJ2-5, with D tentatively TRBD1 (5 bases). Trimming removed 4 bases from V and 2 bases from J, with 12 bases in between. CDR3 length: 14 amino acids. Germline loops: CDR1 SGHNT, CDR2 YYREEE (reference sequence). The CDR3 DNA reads TGTGCCAGCAGCGCCTACAGGATACAAGAGACCCAGTACTTC. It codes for CASSAYRIQETQYF.

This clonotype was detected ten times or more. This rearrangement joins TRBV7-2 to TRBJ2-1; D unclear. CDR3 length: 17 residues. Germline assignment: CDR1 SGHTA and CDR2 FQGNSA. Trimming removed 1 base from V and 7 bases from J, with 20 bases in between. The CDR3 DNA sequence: TGTGCCAGCAGCTTAGGTCCTATTCTGTCGACGCTTAATGAGCAGTTCTTC. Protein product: CASSLGPILSTLNEQFF.

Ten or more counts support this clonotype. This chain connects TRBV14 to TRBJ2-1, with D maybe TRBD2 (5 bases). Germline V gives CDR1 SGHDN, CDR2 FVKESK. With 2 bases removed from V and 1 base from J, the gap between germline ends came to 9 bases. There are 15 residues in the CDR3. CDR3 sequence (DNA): TGTGCCAGCAGCCAACTCTGGACTTCCTACAATGAGCAGTTCTTC. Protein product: CASSQLWTSYNEQFF.

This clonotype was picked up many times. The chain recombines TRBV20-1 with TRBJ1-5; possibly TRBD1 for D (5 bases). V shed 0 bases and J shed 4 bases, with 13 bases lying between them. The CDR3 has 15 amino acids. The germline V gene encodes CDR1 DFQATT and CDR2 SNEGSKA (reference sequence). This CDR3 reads CSARDRKGTNQPQHF. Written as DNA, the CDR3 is TGCAGTGCTAGAGATCGGAAGGGGACGAATCAGCCCCAGCATTTT.

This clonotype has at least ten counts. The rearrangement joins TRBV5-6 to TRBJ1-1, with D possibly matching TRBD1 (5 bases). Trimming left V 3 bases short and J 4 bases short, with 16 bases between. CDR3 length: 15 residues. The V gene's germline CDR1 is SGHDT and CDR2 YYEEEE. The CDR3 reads CASSWGFQGGTEAFF. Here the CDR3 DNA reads TGTGCCAGCAGCTGGGGTTTTCAGGGTGGCACTGAAGCTTTCTTT.

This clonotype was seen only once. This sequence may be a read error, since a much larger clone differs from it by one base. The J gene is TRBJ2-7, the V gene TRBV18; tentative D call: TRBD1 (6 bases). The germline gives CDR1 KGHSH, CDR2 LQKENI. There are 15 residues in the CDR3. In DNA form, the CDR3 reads TGTGCCAGCACACCCTCGTCGAAACAGGGCCACGAGCAGTACTTC. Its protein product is CASTPSSKQGHEQYF.

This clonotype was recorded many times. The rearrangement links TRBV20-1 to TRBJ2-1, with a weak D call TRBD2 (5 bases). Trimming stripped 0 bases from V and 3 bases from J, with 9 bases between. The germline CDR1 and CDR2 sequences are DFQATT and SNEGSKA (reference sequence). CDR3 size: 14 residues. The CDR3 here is CSARDPTSYNEQFF. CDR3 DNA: TGCAGTGCTAGAGACCCCACTAGCTACAATGAGCAGTTCTTC.

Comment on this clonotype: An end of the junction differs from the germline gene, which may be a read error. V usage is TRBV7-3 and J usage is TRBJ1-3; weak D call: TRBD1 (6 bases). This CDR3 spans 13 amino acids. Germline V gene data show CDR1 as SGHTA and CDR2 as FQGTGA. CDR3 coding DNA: TGTGCCAGCAGCTTAAATCCCGGGGACACCACATATTTT. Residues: CASSLNPGDTTYF.

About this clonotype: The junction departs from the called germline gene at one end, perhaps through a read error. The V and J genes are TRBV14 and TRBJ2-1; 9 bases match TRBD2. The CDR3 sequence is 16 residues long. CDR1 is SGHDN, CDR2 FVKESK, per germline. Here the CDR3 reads CASRGVCDSGSPEEFF. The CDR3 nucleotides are TGTGCCAGCAGGGGGGTCTGCGATAGCGGGAGCCCTGAGGAGTTCTTC.

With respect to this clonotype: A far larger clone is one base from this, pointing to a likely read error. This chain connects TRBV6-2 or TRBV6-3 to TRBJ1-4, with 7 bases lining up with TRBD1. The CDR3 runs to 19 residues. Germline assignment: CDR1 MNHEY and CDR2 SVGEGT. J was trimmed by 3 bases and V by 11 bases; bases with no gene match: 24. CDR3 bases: TGTGCCGGCAACCTATCAGGACAGGAGGACTTTGCCCCTAATGAAAAACTGTTTTTT. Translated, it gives CAGNLSGQEDFAPNEKLFF.

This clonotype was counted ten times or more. The CDR3 is CASSAEGTGVNEQFF. The CDR3 DNA follows: TGTGCCAGCAGCGCCGAGGGAACAGGGGTCAATGAGCAGTTCTTC. This rearrangement joins TRBV9 to TRBJ2-1; 7 nucleotides align to TRBD1. Germline V gene sequence: CDR1 SGDLS, CDR2 YYNGEE. CDR3 length equals 15 residues. Losses at the gene ends were 3 bases for V and 6 bases for J; bases not matched to a gene: 9.

CDR3 sequence (DNA): TGTGCCATCATGAGCGGGAGGTATGGCACAGATACGCAGTATTTT. Protein sequence: CAIMSGRYGTDTQYF. The rearrangement links TRBV7-2 to TRBJ2-3; 9 positions agree with TRBD2. The germline gives CDR1 SGHTA, CDR2 FQGNSA. The CDR3 has 15 amino acids. The V and J ends lost 10 bases and 1 base, in that order; junction bases with no gene match: 9. The full variable domain, in which reference TRBV7-2 and TRBJ2-3 provide the parts outside the CDR3, is GAGVSQSPSNKVTEKGKDVELRCDPISGHTALYWYRQSLGQGLEFLIYFQGNSAPDKSGLPSDRFSAERTGGSVSTLTIQRTQQEDSAVYLCAIMSGRYGTDTQYFGPGTRLTVL.

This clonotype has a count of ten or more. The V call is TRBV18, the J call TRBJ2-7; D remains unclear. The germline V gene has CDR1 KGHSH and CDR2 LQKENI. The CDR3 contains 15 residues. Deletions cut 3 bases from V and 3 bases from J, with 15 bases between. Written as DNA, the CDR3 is TGTGCCAGCTCACCCTTCCCGGGCGGCCTCTACGAGCAGTACTTC. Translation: CASSPFPGGLYEQYF.